The next 16 T cell receptor beta chains were all read from a single sample in a study of T cell clonotyping in hematopoietic cell transplantation. Produced via immunoSEQ multiplex PCR; TCRdb's table is partial and in-frame only. The sample contains about 4,800 clones, about 93% of which appear only once. The source material was PBMCs, sampled 180 days after allogeneic stem cell transplant. These receptors all come from a male patient aged 60-69 years who had an allogeneic stem cell transplant from a related donor, so the T cells may come from the graft donor. Some clones in this sample may be carry-over from other donors' samples.

J is TRBJ2-5 and V is TRBV7-3, with D possibly being TRBD1 or TRBD2 (5 bases each). The CDR3 totals 15 residues. From germline, CDR1 is SGHTA and CDR2 FQGTGA. V was cut by 5 bases and J by 1 base, with 14 bases left in between. As DNA, the CDR3 is TGTGCCAGCAGCCCGCTCGGGGCCAGCCAAGAGACCCAGTACTTC. This encodes CASSPLGASQETQYF.

V is TRBV6-6 and J is TRBJ2-1; 13 bases line up with TRBD2. The V segment lost 8 bases and the J segment 4 bases; nucleotides outside the gene matches: 5. This CDR3 is 15 amino acids long. Germline V gene data show CDR1 as MNHNY and CDR2 as SVGAGI (reference sequence). Here the CDR3 reads CASAGTSGKYNEQFF. The CDR3 DNA sequence: TGTGCCAGCGCCGGGACTAGCGGGAAGTACAATGAGCAGTTCTTC.

This chain joins TRBV9 and TRBJ1-2; D remains ambiguous. V was pared by 0 bases and J by 1 base, with 10 bases between. Germline V CDR1 and CDR2: SGDLS, YYNGEE. This CDR3 has 15 residues. DNA of the CDR3: TGTGCCAGCAGCGTAGATGCGAGGCGTAACTATGGCTACACCTTC. It is translated as CASSVDARRNYGYTF.

The chain combines TRBV29-1 with TRBJ2-3; D might be TRBD2 (5 bases). The CDR3 sequence is 14 residues long. Germline CDR1 is SQVTM and CDR2 is ANQGSEA. Trimming took 6 bases from V and 2 from J, leaving 15 bases between them. In DNA form, the CDR3 reads TGCAGCGTAGAGGAACGGGGAAACACAGATACGCAGTATTTT. Its protein product is CSVEERGNTDTQYF.

The chain combines TRBV19 with TRBJ1-5; D call uncertain. Trimming shortened V by 5 bases and J by 9 bases, and 17 bases separated the two germline ends. CDR1 LNHDA and CDR2 SQIVND come from the germline V gene (reference sequence). This CDR3 region has 14 residues. The CDR3 reads CASSAPGVRGPQHF. The CDR3 coding sequence is TGTGCCAGTAGTGCCCCCGGGGTCCGTGGGCCCCAGCATTTT.

The J gene is TRBJ1-2, the V gene TRBV19; D gene unclear. Germline V gene lookup returns CDR1 LNHDA and CDR2 SQIVND (reference sequence). The V end lost 3 bases, the J end lost 6 bases, and 11 bases lay between the germline ends. This CDR3 is 13 amino acids long. CDR3: CASSIGRTDGYTF. The DNA for the CDR3 is TGTGCCAGTAGTATCGGGCGAACAGATGGCTACACCTTC.

The chain carries TRBV11-3 and TRBJ2-2; D might be TRBD2 (5 bases). The germline V gene encodes CDR1 SGHNT and CDR2 YENEEA. Trimming removed 4 bases at V and 2 bases at J, with 14 bases between. The CDR3 runs to 16 residues. CDR3 in amino acids: CASSSRGEANTGELFF. CDR3 nucleotides: TGTGCCAGCAGCTCCCGGGGAGAGGCTAACACCGGGGAGCTGTTTTTT.

The rearrangement joins TRBV4-1 to TRBJ2-7; a possible D gene is TRBD1 (5 bases). Germline V gives CDR1 MGHRA, CDR2 YSYEKL. Between the trimmed V and J ends, which lost 0 bases and 3 bases, there was a span of 15 bases. The CDR3 covers 16 residues. This CDR3 reads CASSQDTASQGYEQYF. In nucleotides, the CDR3 is TGCGCCAGCAGCCAAGATACCGCGAGTCAGGGCTACGAGCAGTACTTC.

The J gene is TRBJ1-1, the V gene TRBV5-1; a possible D gene is TRBD1 (6 bases). CDR3 length: 11 amino acids. Trimming removed 4 bases at V and 7 bases at J, with 8 bases between. The germline V gene encodes CDR1 SGHRS and CDR2 YFSETQ. CDR3 nucleotide sequence: TGCGCCAGCAGCCCGGACAGTGAAGCTTTCTTT. Protein sequence: CASSPDSEAFF.

The CDR3 protein is CASSLGDRYNSPLHF. CDR3 DNA sequence: TGTGCCAGCAGCTTGGGGGACAGGTATAATTCACCCCTCCACTTT. The chain has TRBV5-4 and TRBJ1-6; TRBD1 agrees at 8 bases. CDR1 and CDR2 (germline): SGHNT, YYREEE (reference sequence). The CDR3 consists of 15 residues. Trimming removed 0 bases from V and 4 bases from J; junction bases left unmatched: 0.

This chain links TRBV27 with TRBJ2-5, with D possibly being TRBD2 (6 bases). Germline V gene lookup returns CDR1 MNHEY and CDR2 SMNVEV (reference sequence). With 2 bases removed from V and 5 bases from J, the gap between germline ends came to 15 bases. The CDR3 consists of 15 residues. In DNA form, the CDR3 reads TGTGCCAGCAGTTTAGGCGGGACTTCCCTGGAGACCCAGTACTTC. It codes for CASSLGGTSLETQYF.

The count of this clone is one. The J gene is TRBJ1-6, the V gene TRBV14; TRBD1 is a possible D gene (6 bases). Trimming cost V 2 bases and J 8 bases, with 13 bases left between them. The CDR3 contains 15 residues. Germline loops: CDR1 SGHDN, CDR2 FVKESK. CDR3 bases: TGTGCCAGCAGCCAATCGACAGGAGGGCATTCACCCCTCCACTTT. Translating it yields CASSQSTGGHSPLHF.

The chain is built from TRBV30 and TRBJ1-2, with D maybe TRBD1 (6 bases). There are 12 residues in the CDR3. The germline V gene encodes CDR1 GTSNPN and CDR2 SVGIG (reference sequence). V was clipped by 5 bases and J by 5 bases, with 12 bases between them. For the CDR3, the DNA is TGTGCCTGGGGCCTTACAGGGTATGGCTACACCTTC. Encoded protein: CAWGLTGYGYTF.

The chain links TRBV19 to TRBJ1-2; a possible D gene is TRBD1 (5 bases). Germline-derived CDR1 and CDR2 are LNHDA and SQIVND (reference sequence). V lost 7 bases and J lost 2, with 14 bases in between. The CDR3 runs to 14 residues. The CDR3 is CASIPRDVNYGYTF. The CDR3, as DNA: TGTGCCAGTATTCCAAGGGACGTAAACTATGGCTACACCTTC.

This clone was counted once. V is TRBV5-1 and J is TRBJ2-7; TRBD1 agrees at 10 bases. Trimming cost V 4 bases and J 4 bases; bases outside gene matches: 11. The CDR3 runs to 16 residues. The germline V gene has CDR1 SGHRS and CDR2 YFSETQ. The CDR3 here is CASSPVAGTGAYEQYF. CDR3 sequence (DNA): TGCGCCAGCAGCCCAGTGGCAGGGACAGGGGCTTACGAGCAGTACTTC.

CDR3 sequence (DNA): TGTGCCAGCAGCTTAGGGAGGGAAACCTACGAGCAGTACTTC. This sequence encodes CASSLGRETYEQYF. The chain joins TRBV11-2 to TRBJ2-7; tentative D call: TRBD2 (6 bases). CDR1 and CDR2 from the germline V gene are SGHAT and FQNNGV. V was trimmed by 1 base and J by 2 bases, leaving 9 bases between them. This CDR3 spans 14 amino acids. Complete variable domain (other parts from reference TRBV11-2 and TRBJ2-7): EAGVAQSPRYKIIEKRQSVAFWCNPISGHATLYWYQQILGQGPKLLIQFQNNGVVDDSQLPKDRFSAERLKGVDSTLKIQPAKLEDSAVYLCASSLGRETYEQYFGPGTRLTVT.